A single sample gave rise to the 20 T cell receptor beta chains below, sequenced in a study of molecular identifiers for immune sequencing clone quantification. TCRdb independently ran MiXCR on the PCR reads; one entry per CDR3 protein. The repertoire holds hundreds of thousands of distinct CDR3 sequences, with 20% to 25% as singletons. Sequencing input: naive CD8+ T cells from blood, with Jurkat cell RNA spiked in. Indicated subset: FACS-sorted CD8+CD4-CCR7+CD45RA+ naive T cells. The receptor source for this set is a human donor in good health. Some libraries in this study had Jurkat cell RNA spiked in.

The sample holds many counts of this clonotype. The chain employs TRBV4-2 and TRBJ2-1; D gene uncertain. V gave up 1 base and J gave up 4 bases, with 11 bases separating them. This CDR3 spans 15 amino acids. Germline V gives CDR1 LGHNA, CDR2 YNFKEQ. The CDR3: CASSQGMPGYNEQFF. CDR3 sequence (DNA): TGTGCCAGCAGCCAAGGGATGCCCGGGTACAATGAGCAGTTCTTC.

The chain couples TRBV13 to TRBJ1-1; D might be TRBD1 (5 bases). The CDR3 has 14 amino acids. CDR1 PRHDT and CDR2 FYEKMQ come from the germline V gene (reference sequence). The V and J ends lost 5 bases and 1 base respectively, with 11 bases between them. CDR3 sequence: CASSQFRENTEAFF. CDR3 in DNA: TGTGCCAGCAGCCAATTCAGGGAGAACACTGAAGCTTTCTTT.

This clonotype was observed at least ten times. The rearrangement uses TRBV29-1 and TRBJ2-7, with D possibly TRBD1 on 6 matching bases. This CDR3 spans 11 amino acids. Trimming removed 6 bases from V and 5 bases from J, with 11 bases in between. Germline values: CDR1 SQVTM, CDR2 ANQGSEA. As DNA, the CDR3 is TGCAGCGTCTCAACAGGGAACGAGCAGTACTTC. It specifies CSVSTGNEQYF.

The table lists this clonotype with many counts. The V gene is TRBV12-3 or TRBV12-4, the J gene TRBJ2-2, with 8 bases aligning to TRBD1. J was trimmed by 3 bases and V by 6 bases; bases with no gene match: 6. The CDR3 loop spans 15 amino acids. The CDR3 spells CASRVLTGDTGELFF. The CDR3 nucleotides read TGTGCCAGCAGGGTCCTGACAGGGGACACCGGGGAGCTGTTTTTT.

This clonotype was observed a handful of times. J is TRBJ2-3 and V is TRBV4-3; 10 nucleotides agree with TRBD2. Germline values: CDR1 LGHNA, CDR2 YSLEER. J gave up 11 bases and V 1 base, and 12 bases lay outside the gene matches. This CDR3 is 16 amino acids long. CDR3: CASSQGGLAGAFRQYF. CDR3 nucleotides: TGCGCCAGCAGCCAAGGGGGGCTAGCGGGAGCGTTCAGGCAGTATTTT.

There are many counts of this clonotype. V and J are TRBV14 and TRBJ1-1; weak D call: TRBD1 (5 bases). CDR1 and CDR2 from the germline V gene are SGHDN and FVKESK. This CDR3 is 13 amino acids long. The V end was cut by 3 bases, the J end by 4 bases, with 9 bases between. CDR3 protein: CASSQPGFTEAFF. Here the CDR3 DNA reads TGTGCCAGCAGCCAGCCAGGGTTCACTGAAGCTTTCTTT.

This clonotype was counted at least ten times. The chain employs TRBV28 and TRBJ2-7; a weak D match, TRBD1 (5 bases). Trimming removed 2 bases at V and 1 base at J, with 12 bases between. The CDR3 spans 15 residues. Germline values: CDR1 MDHEN, CDR2 SYDVKM. The CDR3 region is CASSLRGMLSYEQYF. Here the CDR3 DNA reads TGTGCCAGCAGTTTAAGGGGTATGTTGTCCTACGAGCAGTACTTC.

In its sample, this clonotype was seen many times. The chain has TRBV10-3 and TRBJ2-7; D gene unclear. Trimming shortened V by 5 bases and J by 0 bases, and 5 bases separated the two germline ends. CDR3 length equals 12 residues. CDR1 ENHRY and CDR2 SYGVKD come from the germline V gene. This chain's CDR3 is CAISHDSYEQYF. CDR3 bases: TGTGCCATCAGTCACGACTCCTACGAGCAGTACTTC.

This clonotype was seen repeatedly, ten times or more. The V and J genes are TRBV4-3 and TRBJ2-2; a weak D match, TRBD1 (5 bases). Germline loops: CDR1 LGHNA, CDR2 YSLEER. V was pared by 0 bases and J by 1 base, with 12 bases between. The CDR3 totals 17 residues. The CDR3 nucleotides are TGCGCCAGCAGCCAAGATAGTAGGGGTTGGAACACCGGGGAGCTGTTTTTT. Its protein is CASSQDSRGWNTGELFF.

Points on this clonotype: Being one base from a much bigger clone, this may be a read error. The chain carries TRBV5-4 and TRBJ2-3, with D possibly matching TRBD1 (6 bases). The CDR3 totals 15 residues. Trimming stripped 4 bases from V and 4 bases from J, with 16 bases between. Germline assignment: CDR1 SGHNT and CDR2 YYREEE (reference sequence). The CDR3 nucleotides are TGTGCCAGCAGCGAACAGGGAGCAGACCCAGATACGCAGTATTTT. As protein: CASSEQGADPDTQYF.

This clonotype was seen repeatedly, ten times or more. The V gene is TRBV6-5, the J gene TRBJ1-5; a weak D match, TRBD1 (6 bases). Per germline, CDR1 MNHEY and CDR2 SVGAGI. This CDR3 has 14 amino acids. V was pared by 6 bases and J by 2 bases, with 11 bases between. In nucleotides, the CDR3 is TGTGCCAGCAGCCCGGGACACGGCAATCAGCCCCAGCATTTT. It is translated as CASSPGHGNQPQHF.

This clonotype was observed at least ten times. The chain couples TRBV7-6 to TRBJ1-1, with D perhaps TRBD1 (6 bases). V lost 0 bases to trimming and J lost 5 bases, with 7 bases between them. This CDR3 has 13 amino acids. Germline V gene lookup returns CDR1 SGHVS and CDR2 FNYEAQ. The CDR3 is CASSLAGATEAFF. DNA of the CDR3: TGTGCCAGCAGCTTAGCGGGGGCTACTGAAGCTTTCTTT.

In its sample, this clonotype was seen many times. The chain couples TRBV6-5 to TRBJ2-3; TRBD1 or TRBD2 may be the D gene (5 bases each). Germline V gene sequence: CDR1 MNHEY, CDR2 SVGAGI. V was trimmed by 1 base and J by 3 bases, leaving 11 bases between them. The CDR3 spans 15 residues. The CDR3 DNA follows: TGTGCCAGCAGTTACTTTCCGGGGCCGACAGATACGCAGTATTTT. Translation: CASSYFPGPTDTQYF.

This clonotype was detected many times. V and J are TRBV7-9 and TRBJ2-5; 7 bases fit TRBD2. Germline V gene lookup returns CDR1 SEHNR and CDR2 FQNEAQ (reference sequence). J lost 1 base, V lost 1 base, and 12 bases had no gene match. The CDR3 is 18 amino acids. The CDR3 DNA follows: TGTGCCAGCAGCTTAGTCTATTTGGGGGAGGGCCCCCAAGAGACCCAGTACTTC. It encodes CASSLVYLGEGPQETQYF.

The chain couples TRBV11-2 to TRBJ2-1, with TRBD2 matching over 15 bases. CDR1 is SGHAT and CDR2 is FQNNGV in the germline V gene. V shed 1 base, J shed 16 bases, and the junction held 5 bases outside the gene matches. The CDR3 has 14 residues. This chain's CDR3 is CASSLGGLAGGPFF. The CDR3 DNA sequence: TGTGCCAGCAGCTTAGGCGGACTAGCGGGGGGGCCCTTCTTC.

V gene TRBV7-9 combines with J gene TRBJ1-2; 8 bases agree with TRBD1. Per the germline V gene, CDR1 is SEHNR and CDR2 is FQNEAQ (reference sequence). After removal of 5 bases from V and 6 bases from J, the junction contained 8 bases not matched to a gene. CDR3 size: 14 residues. CDR3 nucleotides: TGTGCCAGCAGCCCGACGGACAGGGAGGATGGCTACACCTTC. It specifies CASSPTDREDGYTF.

This CDR3 is CASSHLVGTSYYEQYF. CDR3 sequence (DNA): TGCGCCAGCAGCCATCTGGTCGGGACTTCCTACTACGAGCAGTACTTC. The V gene is TRBV4-1, the J gene TRBJ2-7, with a possible D match to TRBD2 (6 bases). The germline V and J ends were trimmed by 3 bases and 3 bases, with 18 bases remaining between them. The CDR3 runs 16 residues. Germline lookup yields CDR1 MGHRA and CDR2 YSYEKL.

At least ten counts were recorded for this clonotype. The gene calls are TRBV5-6 and TRBJ1-1; D gene uncertain. V lost 0 bases to trimming and J lost 3 bases, with 9 bases between them. The CDR3 is 14 residues long. The germline V gene has CDR1 SGHDT and CDR2 YYEEEE. CDR3 region: CASSLDPGYTEAFF. CDR3 sequence (DNA): TGTGCCAGCAGCTTGGATCCGGGTTACACTGAAGCTTTCTTT.

This clonotype appeared many times. This chain links TRBV24-1 with TRBJ2-2; 8 bases are shared with TRBD1. V shed 7 bases, J shed 6 bases, and the junction held 3 bases outside the gene matches. The CDR3 extends over 13 amino acids. The germline V gene has CDR1 KGHDR and CDR2 SFDVKD. CDR3 region: CATSQGAAGELFF. The CDR3 bases are TGTGCCACCAGCCAGGGGGCGGCCGGGGAGCTGTTTTTT.

This clonotype was seen more than once but under ten times. This is likely a read error, given that the CDR3 carries no conserved phenylalanine or tryptophan at its end. The chain links TRBV7-2 to TRBJ1-2, with no clear D. The V gene's germline CDR1 is SGHTA and CDR2 FQGNSA. V was cut by 10 bases and J by 10 bases, with 19 bases left in between. CDR3 length equals 12 residues. Written as DNA, the CDR3 is TGTGCCAACAGTCAGGCTCAGTCGGTCTACACCTAC. Encoded protein: CANSQAQSVYTY.